This paragraph covers one T cell receptor (beta chain) sequence. These data belong to a study of blood T cell repertoires in COVID-19. TCRdb's copy holds only in-frame clones and misses some; the assay was immunoSEQ multiplex PCR. The table has more than 150,000 clones, about 85% seen once. Germline loops: CDR1 SGHRS, CDR2 YFSETQ. Between the trimmed V and J ends, which lost 4 bases and 0 bases, there was a span of 14 bases. The CDR3 loop spans 16 amino acids. This chain links TRBV5-1 with TRBJ2-1, with D maybe TRBD2 (6 bases). This receptor was taken from a woman over 75 with acute or convalescent COVID-19. Source material: peripheral blood. The CDR3 sequence is CASSPNRDFSYNEQFF. The CDR3 DNA follows: TGCGCCAGCAGCCCGAACCGGGACTTCTCCTACAATGAGCAGTTCTTC.